Listed here are 17 T cell receptor beta chains from one sample, sequenced in a study of T-cell memory formation after mild COVID-19. TCRdb redid the calling of the 5' RACE reads with MiXCR, one entry per CDR3 protein. The sample shows tens of thousands of distinct CDR3 sequences, about 16% of them seen only once. The sequencing sample was made of PBMCs or a T cell subset sorted from them (not recorded which). These receptors came from an adult who had mild COVID-19 (a few samples of this study predate the infection). Cell type and time point are not known.

Ten or more counts support this clonotype. Here the CDR3 reads CASSANRDWDTDTQYF. The CDR3 bases are TGTGCCAGCAGCGCCAACAGGGATTGGGACACAGATACGCAGTATTTT. V gene TRBV5-8 combines with J gene TRBJ2-3, with a possible D match to TRBD1 (6 bases). The CDR3 loop spans 16 amino acids. The V gene's germline CDR1 is SGHTS and CDR2 YDEGEE. V gave up 4 bases and J gave up 2 bases, with 17 bases separating them.

This clonotype has more than one count but fewer than ten. The chain has TRBV27 and TRBJ2-1; the match to TRBD2 covers 10 bases. The J segment lost 6 bases and the V segment lost 0 bases, leaving 5 bases of the junction unmatched. CDR3 length: 16 amino acids. Germline values: CDR1 MNHEY, CDR2 SMNVEV (reference sequence). The CDR3 protein is CASSLSRASGSNEQFF. The CDR3 region has the DNA TGTGCCAGCAGTTTATCGAGGGCTAGCGGGAGCAATGAGCAGTTCTTC.

The V call is TRBV4-2, the J call TRBJ1-1, with 9 nucleotides matching TRBD1. CDR1 and CDR2 from the germline V gene are LGHNA and YNFKEQ. V shed 4 bases and J 4 bases; nucleotides not matched to a gene: 7. This CDR3 is built from 15 residues. CDR3 DNA: TGTGCCAGCAGCCTAGAGGGGACAGGGTTCACTGAAGCTTTCTTT. Translating it yields CASSLEGTGFTEAFF.

This clonotype occurred many times. J is TRBJ2-7 and V is TRBV12-3 or TRBV12-4; 9 bases line up with TRBD2. CDR3 size: 16 residues. The junction had 13 bases not matched to a gene; V was cut back by 4 bases and J by 6 bases. The DNA for the CDR3 is TGTGCCAGCAGTTCAAACCGACTAGCGGTGGGGGCCGAGCAGTACTTC. Translating it yields CASSSNRLAVGAEQYF.

The chain employs TRBV12-3 or TRBV12-4 and TRBJ2-3, with a possible D match to TRBD1 (5 bases). V lost 4 bases, J lost 6 bases, and 8 bases lay in between. CDR3 length: 12 amino acids. The CDR3 protein is CASSWGRDTQYF. The CDR3 DNA reads TGTGCCAGCAGTTGGGGCCGGGATACGCAGTATTTT.

The chain carries TRBV11-3 and TRBJ2-3; D gene unclear. Trimming took off 4 bases at V and 6 bases at J, with 14 bases between the two ends. Germline V gene data show CDR1 as SGHNT and CDR2 as YENEEA. This CDR3 is 14 amino acids long. The DNA of the CDR3 is TGTGCCAGCAGCTCCAATGGCAGCCCGGATACGCAGTATTTT. It translates to CASSSNGSPDTQYF.

In its sample, this clonotype was seen a few times. V and J are TRBV14 and TRBJ1-3; TRBD1 is a possible D gene (5 bases). This CDR3 has 19 residues. V shed 5 bases and J shed 2 bases, with 25 bases lying between them. Germline V CDR1 and CDR2: SGHDN, FVKESK. The CDR3 sequence is CASSNFPGRRKGPGNTIYF. CDR3 DNA: TGTGCCAGCAGCAATTTCCCGGGACGGAGGAAAGGTCCTGGAAACACCATATATTTT.

In this sample, this clonotype turned up many times. The chain combines TRBV14 with TRBJ2-5, with TRBD2 identical over 8 bases. The CDR3 loop spans 22 amino acids. The V segment lost 0 bases and the J segment 4 bases; nucleotides outside the gene matches: 25. Germline V gene lookup returns CDR1 SGHDN and CDR2 FVKESK. As DNA, the CDR3 is TGTGCCAGCAGCCAAGATCCTAGCGGGCTGGGGAGTCCTCAGGTTGAAAGAGAGACCCAGTACTTC. It encodes CASSQDPSGLGSPQVERETQYF.

This clonotype was recorded at least ten times. The J gene is TRBJ2-3, the V gene TRBV7-8; D could derive from TRBD1 or TRBD2 (6 bases each). Trimming shortened V by 7 bases and J by 1 base, and 12 bases separated the two germline ends. The CDR3 consists of 14 residues. The germline CDR1 and CDR2 sequences are SGHVS and FQNEAQ. The CDR3 reads CASTLRGGTDTQYF. In DNA form, the CDR3 reads TGTGCCAGCACCTTGAGGGGGGGCACAGATACGCAGTATTTT.

There are a few counts of this clonotype. This chain links TRBV9 with TRBJ1-1; D is undetermined. The germline gives CDR1 SGDLS, CDR2 YYNGEE. Trimming shortened V by 0 bases and J by 8 bases, and 11 bases separated the two germline ends. The CDR3 consists of 13 residues. The CDR3 protein is CASSVGSDTEAFF. In DNA, the CDR3 is TGTGCCAGCAGCGTAGGATCGGATACCGAAGCTTTCTTT.

This clonotype has a count of ten or more. The V gene is TRBV12-3 or TRBV12-4, the J gene TRBJ2-7; D possibly corresponds to TRBD1 (7 bases). Trimming pared 1 base from V and 1 base from J, leaving 11 bases between. This CDR3 is 15 amino acids long. Here the CDR3 reads CASSLGRGVSYEQYF. CDR3 sequence (DNA): TGTGCCAGCAGTTTAGGCAGGGGGGTTTCCTACGAGCAGTACTTC.

This chain uses TRBV5-1 with TRBJ2-1, with D possibly being TRBD1 or TRBD2 (6 bases each). The CDR3 consists of 15 residues. V shed 4 bases and J shed 7 bases, with 18 bases lying between them. Germline CDR1 and CDR2: SGHRS and YFSETQ. CDR3 in DNA: TGCGCCAGCAGCCCGTCCGGCACAGGGAGGAATGAGCAGTTCTTC. Translated: CASSPSGTGRNEQFF.

This clonotype is termed medium-sized. This chain connects TRBV5-1 to TRBJ2-3; 8 bases are a match to TRBD1. V was clipped by 3 bases and J by 0 bases; unmatched bases: 3. CDR3 length equals 15 residues. The V gene's germline CDR1 is SGHRS and CDR2 YFSETQ. The CDR3 loop reads CASSYRDRSTDTQYF. DNA of the CDR3: TGCGCCAGCAGCTACCGGGACAGGAGCACAGATACGCAGTATTTT.

This clonotype was picked up many times. The chain joins TRBV19 to TRBJ1-5; TRBD1 might be the D (6 bases). The V gene lost 3 bases and the J gene lost 7 bases, with 28 bases spanning the gap. This CDR3 contains 19 residues. The germline V gene encodes CDR1 LNHDA and CDR2 SQIVND (reference sequence). This CDR3 reads CASSIKARGWNGGRQPQHF. The CDR3 nucleotides read TGTGCCAGTAGTATTAAGGCCAGGGGTTGGAATGGTGGACGACAGCCCCAGCATTTT.

This clonotype came up many times. CDR3 residues: CASSLLYESKLFF. DNA of the CDR3: TGTGCCAGCAGCTTACTGTACGAGTCGAAACTGTTTTTT. V gene TRBV7-2 combines with J gene TRBJ1-4, with D uncertain. Between the trimmed V and J ends, which lost 2 bases and 11 bases, there was a span of 12 bases. Germline values: CDR1 SGHTA, CDR2 FQGNSA. The CDR3 runs 13 residues.

This clonotype was seen many times. J is TRBJ1-2 and V is TRBV5-1; D gene ambiguous. Germline V gene lookup returns CDR1 SGHRS and CDR2 YFSETQ. The CDR3 extends over 8 amino acids. The V and J ends lost 1 base and 13 bases respectively, with 2 bases between them. The DNA of the CDR3 is TGCGCCAGCAGCTTGTGCACCTTC. This codes for CASSLCTF.

On this clonotype: This may arise from a read error, as a much more abundant clone is one base away. The V and J genes are TRBV7-9 and TRBJ1-2; D is ambiguous. The CDR3 is made up of 13 amino acids. Germline V lookup: CDR1 SEHNR, CDR2 FQNEAQ (reference sequence). With 7 bases removed from V and 7 bases from J, the gap between germline ends came to 16 bases. In DNA form, the CDR3 reads TGTGCCAGCATCCAACGTGGTGGTTCTGGCTACACCTTC. This encodes CASIQRGGSGYTF.